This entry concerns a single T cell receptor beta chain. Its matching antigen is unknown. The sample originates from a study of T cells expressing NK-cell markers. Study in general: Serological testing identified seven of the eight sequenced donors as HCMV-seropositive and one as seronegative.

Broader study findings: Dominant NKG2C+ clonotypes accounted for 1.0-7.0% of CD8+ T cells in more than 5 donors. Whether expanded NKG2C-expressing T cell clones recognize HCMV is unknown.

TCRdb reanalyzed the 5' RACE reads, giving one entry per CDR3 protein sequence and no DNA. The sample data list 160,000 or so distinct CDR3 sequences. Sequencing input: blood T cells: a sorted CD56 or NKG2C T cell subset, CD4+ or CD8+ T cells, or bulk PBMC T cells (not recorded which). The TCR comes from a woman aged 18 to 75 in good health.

The CDR3 here is CASGGLAGNTDTQYF. The chain uses TRBV2 and TRBJ2-3; TCRdb names TRBD2, which stays unverified in the absence of DNA. The CDR3 contains 15 residues. Germline V gene lookup returns CDR1 SNHLY and CDR2 FYNNEI. The full variable domain, in which reference TRBV2 and TRBJ2-3 provide the parts outside the CDR3, is EPEVTQTPSHQVTQMGQEVILRCVPISNHLYFYWYRQILGQKVEFLVSFYNNEISEKSEIFDDQFSVERPDGSNFTLKIRSTKLEDSAMYFCASGGLAGNTDTQYFGPGTRLTVL.